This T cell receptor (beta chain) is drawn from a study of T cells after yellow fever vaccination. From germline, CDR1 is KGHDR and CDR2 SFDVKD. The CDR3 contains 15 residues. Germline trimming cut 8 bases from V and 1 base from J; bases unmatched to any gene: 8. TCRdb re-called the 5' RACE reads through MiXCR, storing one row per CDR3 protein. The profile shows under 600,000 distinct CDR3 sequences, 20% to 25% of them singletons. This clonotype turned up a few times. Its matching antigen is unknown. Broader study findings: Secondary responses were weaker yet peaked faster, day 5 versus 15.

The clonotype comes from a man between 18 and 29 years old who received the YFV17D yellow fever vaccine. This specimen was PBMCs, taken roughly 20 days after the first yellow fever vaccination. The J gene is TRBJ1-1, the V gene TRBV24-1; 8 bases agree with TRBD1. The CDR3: CATTATDRGNTEAFF. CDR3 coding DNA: TGTGCCACCACTGCTACTGACAGGGGGAACACTGAAGCTTTCTTT.